This TCR beta chain was sequenced in a study of T cells in Graves' hyperthyroidism and ophthalmopathy. The germline V gene has CDR1 WSHSY and CDR2 SAAADI. The CDR3 is 13 residues long. Trimming stripped 7 bases from V and 5 bases from J, with 14 bases between. Amplified regions were TCR beta CDR3 sequences from RNA transcripts. The HTBI primer set drove a first-round RT-PCR of the TCR CDR3. TCRdb re-called the multiplex PCR reads through MiXCR, storing one row per CDR3 protein. The repertoire holds approximately 400,000 distinct CDR3 sequences, with 15% to 20% as singletons. Whole-study findings and limits: Ophthalmopathy could be told apart from stable hyperthyroidism with a 13 V-J model.

Patients showing uncontrolled infection, other autoimmune disease, pregnancy or lactation were ineligible. Diagnosis relied on clinical symptoms, serum thyroxine and TRAb, thyroid ultrasound and orbital computed tomography. This clonotype was counted many times. The target antigen is unknown. What was sequenced was blood. This chain uses TRBV10-2 with TRBJ2-5; D is uncertain. The clonotype originates from a woman younger than 35 with Graves' hyperthyroidism. The CDR3 region is CASMGWGPETQYF. The DNA for the CDR3 is TGCGCCAGCATGGGTTGGGGTCCTGAGACCCAGTACTTC.